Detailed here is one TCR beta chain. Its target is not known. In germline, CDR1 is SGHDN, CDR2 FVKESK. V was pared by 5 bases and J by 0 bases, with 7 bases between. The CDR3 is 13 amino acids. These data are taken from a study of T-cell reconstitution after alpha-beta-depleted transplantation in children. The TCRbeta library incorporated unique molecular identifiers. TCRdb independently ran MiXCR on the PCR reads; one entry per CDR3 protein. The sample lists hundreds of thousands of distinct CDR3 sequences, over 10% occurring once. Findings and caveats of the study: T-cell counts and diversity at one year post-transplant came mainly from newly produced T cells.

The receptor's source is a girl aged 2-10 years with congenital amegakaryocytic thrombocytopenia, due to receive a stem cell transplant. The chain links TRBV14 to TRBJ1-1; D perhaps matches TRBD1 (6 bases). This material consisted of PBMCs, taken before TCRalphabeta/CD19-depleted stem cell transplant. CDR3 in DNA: TGTGCCAGCAGCGGGACATTGAACACTGAAGCTTTCTTT. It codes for CASSGTLNTEAFF.